This T cell receptor beta chain originates from a study of cytomegalovirus exposure and HLA in healthy donors. General study points: Reportedly, cytomegalovirus status was diagnosed with high sensitivity and specificity. Through in vitro validation, three CMV-associated chains were shown to be specific for CMV antigens. The study put around 180 TCR beta chains on its list as cytomegalovirus-associated.

The CDR3 runs 13 residues. The V gene's germline CDR1 is GTSNPN and CDR2 SVGIG (reference sequence). V shed 0 bases and J shed 4 bases, with 9 bases lying between them. About this clone: The antigen is undetermined.

Clones were read by immunoSEQ multiplex PCR, and TCRdb kept only the in-frame ones, dropping some. This table has around 300,000 clones, around 90% appearing once. This TCR was recovered from a man under 40 in good health and CMV-seronegative. The sequencing input was PBMCs. This chain links TRBV30 with TRBJ1-2, with D possibly matching TRBD1 (5 bases). The CDR3 coding sequence is TGTGCCTGGAGTGTTCAGGGTCCCTATGGCTACACCTTC. It encodes CAWSVQGPYGYTF.